This T cell receptor beta chain stems from a study of blood T cell repertoires in COVID-19. Study-wide context: Donors in the United States, Italy and Spain gave samples during acute or convalescent COVID-19.

In the authors' methods: Estimates of nucleated cell counts were drawn from the amplification of reference gene primers. Libraries were prepared by immunoSEQ multiplex PCR; TCRdb keeps only in-frame clonotypes and omits some of them. V and J calls and clone size are copied from that table; D and trimming were computed from the DNA. This sample carries about 52,000 clones, about 80% of them seen once, and the ten largest clones take just under 7%. The CDR3 has 15 amino acids. Trimming removed 5 bases from V and 4 bases from J, with 17 bases in between. Looked up from germline, CDR1 is SGHTA and CDR2 is FQGNSA.

The receptor comes from a man aged 65 to 85 with active COVID-19. Sample: peripheral blood. V and J are TRBV7-2 and TRBJ1-2; D not resolved. The CDR3 region has the DNA TGTGCCAGCAGCCGGAGAAGCAGTACTCTCTATGGCTACACCTTC. This codes for CASSRRSSTLYGYTF.